Listed below are T cell receptor beta chains from one sample, sequenced in a study of response to subunit inactivated influenza vaccine. One entry per CDR3 protein results from TCRdb running MiXCR on the RT-PCR reads. The sample shows 560,000 or so distinct CDR3 sequences, 7.6% of them seen only once. Sample: PBMCs from blood, taken around 25 months after vaccination. Receptor source: a man aged 50 to 69 who received an inactivated influenza vaccine. Each CDR3 is given with its conserved first and last residue. Each record gives: CDR3 length, D gene, clone size, V gene, J gene, CDR3 DNA, CDR3 protein. D genes are given only for firm matches. Rows give clone size only sometimes, using once, few, many, or a class for an expanded clone.

15	-	few	TRBV24-1	TRBJ2-1	TGTGCCACCAGTGATTTTGGTGTAGGGACAAACGAGCAGTTCTTC	CATSDFGVGTNEQFF
14	TRBD1	many	TRBV20-1	TRBJ1-5	TGCAGTGCTCAGGACAGGTTAAGCAATCAGCCCCAGCATTTT	CSAQDRLSNQPQHF
14	-	few	TRBV20-1	TRBJ2-5	TGCAGTGCTCCTACTCAGACCTATGGAGAGACCCAGTACTTC	CSAPTQTYGETQYF
14	-	few	TRBV6-1	TRBJ2-2	TGTGCCAGCAGGGAACAGGGAAGCACCGGGGAGCTGTTTTTT	CASREQGSTGELFF
16	-	-	TRBV5-1	TRBJ1-2	TGCGCCAGCAGCTACTTAGGACAGCGAGATAACTATGGCTACACCTTC	CASSYLGQRDNYGYTF
15	-	many	TRBV6-1	TRBJ2-1	TGTGCCAGCAGCACCGGGACCTCTCTGGGGAATGAGCAGTTCTTC	CASSTGTSLGNEQFF
14	-	few	TRBV20-1	TRBJ1-1	TGCAGTGCTCGCAAAGGGGCGATGAACACTGAAGCTTTCTTT	CSARKGAMNTEAFF
17	-	-	TRBV15	TRBJ1-6	TGTGCCACCAGCACCCCTGCAGGAGGCTCCTATAATTCACCCCTCCACTTT	CATSTPAGGSYNSPLHF
12	-	many	TRBV20-1	TRBJ1-5	TGCAGTGCTAGTTCTGGGGATCAGCCCCAGCATTTT	CSASSGDQPQHF
14	-	-	TRBV28	TRBJ2-7	TGTGCCAGCAGTAGGCCGCCAAGGGGTCACGAGCAGTACTTC	CASSRPPRGHEQYF
14	-	many	TRBV29-1	TRBJ1-1	TGCAGCGTTGAAGATTGGAGCAGTGGAACTGAAGCTTTCTTT	CSVEDWSSGTEAFF
14	-	few	TRBV4-3	TRBJ2-2	TGCGCCAGCAGCCTAACGTGGGAGATCGGGGAGCTGTTTTTT	CASSLTWEIGELFF
14	-	many	TRBV10-3	TRBJ2-1	TGTGCCATCAGTGAGAGGACCTCCTACAATGAGCAGTTCTTC	CAISERTSYNEQFF
12	-	-	TRBV3-1	TRBJ2-3	TGTGCCAGCAGCACACACGCAGATACGCAGTATTTT	CASSTHADTQYF
14	TRBD1	few	TRBV27	TRBJ1-4	TGTGCCAGCAGTCTTGGACAGGCTAATGAAAAACTGTTTTTT	CASSLGQANEKLFF
14	-	few	TRBV20-1	TRBJ2-7	TGCAGTGCTAGATATGGCGGGGCCTCCTACGAGCAGTACTTC	CSARYGGASYEQYF
15	TRBD2	-	TRBV27	TRBJ2-5	TGTGCCAGCAGTTTATCCCCCAGCGGGGAAGAGACCCAGTACTTC	CASSLSPSGEETQYF
16	-	-	TRBV7-2	TRBJ2-1	TGTGCCAGCAGCTTAGAGGCGCCTAGCGCATACAATGAGCAGTTCTTC	CASSLEAPSAYNEQFF
15	-	-	TRBV20-1	TRBJ2-2	TGCAGTGCCCGGGACGGGACAAAGAACACCGGGGAGCTGTTTTTT	CSARDGTKNTGELFF
13	-	many	TRBV7-3	TRBJ1-1	TGTGCCAGCAGCTTAGGACAGCCCTCGGAAGCTTTCTTT	CASSLGQPSEAFF
16	TRBD2	-	TRBV6-2/TRBV6-3	TRBJ2-3	TGTGCCAGCAGTTACTCAGGCAAACTAGCGGCAGATACGCAGTATTTT	CASSYSGKLAADTQYF
17	TRBD1	many	TRBV12-3/TRBV12-4	TRBJ1-1	TGTGCCAGCACCCCTGGACAGGGGGAGCTACGGAACACTGAAGCTTTCTTT	CASTPGQGELRNTEAFF
16	-	-	TRBV12-3/TRBV12-4	TRBJ1-5	TGTGCCAGCAGTTTAGGTGGGGGCGCGAGCAATCAGCCCCAGCATTTT	CASSLGGGASNQPQHF
15	TRBD2	few	TRBV10-3	TRBJ2-5	TGTGCCATGCCATTCTTCGCGGGAGGACGGGAGACCCAGTACTTC	CAMPFFAGGRETQYF
12	-	-	TRBV12-5	TRBJ2-7	TGTGCTGGCACCGGGACTCGCTACGAGCAGTACTTC	CAGTGTRYEQYF
16	TRBD1	-	TRBV7-4	TRBJ2-1	TGTGCCAGCAGCAAGCGGACAGGGGGCGTTGTCAATGAGCAGTTCTTC	CASSKRTGGVVNEQFF